This TCR beta chain was captured in a study of low-dose radiotherapy and immunotherapy resistance in tumors. Both TCRalpha and TCRbeta chains were reverse transcribed with V-gene-specific primers. TCRs were amplified for roughly 20 PCR cycles with a constant-region primer and V-primer adapter. TCRdb processed the reads anew with MiXCR; each CDR3 protein has one entry. The sample records under 90,000 distinct CDR3 sequences, 15% to 20% being singletons. Time point here: before trial treatment. This clonotype was sampled from a male donor with prostate cancer. Source: PBMCs, taken before treatment.

CDR3 nucleotide sequence: TGTGCCAGCCGGGACAGCGGTTTGAAGACCCAGTACTTC. Its translation: CASRDSGLKTQYF. This chain links TRBV6-1 with TRBJ2-5, with 7 positions matching TRBD1. CDR1 is MNHNS and CDR2 is SASEGT in the germline V gene. The CDR3 length is 13 residues. The trim removed 8 bases at V and 6 bases at J, leaving 9 bases unmatched.